The following is a TCR beta chain sequence with its context. Sequencing used immunoSEQ multiplex PCR; TCRdb keeps in-frame clones, though not all of them. The table records 300,000 to 400,000 clones, around 72% of them present only once. From germline, CDR1 is GTSNPN and CDR2 SVGIG (reference sequence). CDR3 length equals 12 residues. The V gene lost 4 bases and the J gene lost 4 bases, with 11 bases spanning the gap. This sample was taken from a study of shared clonotypes between healthy human individuals. Study-wide background: Each donor contributed plates that comprised three CD4 naive, three CD4 memory, two CD8 naive and one CD8 memory.

Each of the donors was a healthy adult who was HIV-negative and had not had a recent acute infection or vaccination. Source material: memory CD4+ T cells sorted from blood. Sample subset: CD45RA-negative fraction. This chain connects TRBV30 to TRBJ2-7; the D gene could be TRBD1 or TRBD2 (5 bases each). The clonotype was recovered from a man younger than 45 in good health. CDR3 sequence (DNA): TGTGCCTGGAAAGGGGACGGTTACGAGCAGTACTTC. The encoded protein is CAWKGDGYEQYF.